The 30 T cell receptor beta chains presented below share a single source sample, sequenced in a study of naive CD8 T cells in extremely preterm neonates. The protocol was immunoSEQ multiplex PCR, while the TCRdb copy is restricted to in-frame clones and leaves out a portion. Of 5,000 to 6,500 clones listed, around 97% are singletons. The sequenced sample was naive CD8+ T cells from blood. The receptor source for this set is a human donor in good health.

This rearrangement joins TRBV7-2 to TRBJ1-2, with D maybe TRBD1 (5 bases). V lost 6 bases and J 3 bases, leaving 11 bases between the germline ends. The CDR3 runs 13 residues. CDR1 and CDR2 (germline): SGHTA, FQGNSA. Written as DNA, the CDR3 is TGTGCCAGCAGAGGTCGGGGGGACTATGGCTACACCTTC. Translating it yields CASRGRGDYGYTF.

In this sample, this clone turned up once. The V gene is TRBV5-6, the J gene TRBJ2-7; 9 positions agree with TRBD1. This CDR3 spans 15 amino acids. Germline V lookup: CDR1 SGHDT, CDR2 YYEEEE. The V gene end was trimmed by 4 bases and the J gene end by 4 bases; junction bases not matched to a gene: 9. CDR3 amino acids: CASSEGTGWSYEQYF. The DNA of the CDR3 is TGTGCCAGCAGCGAGGGGACAGGGTGGAGTTACGAGCAGTACTTC.

The chain links TRBV6-7 to TRBJ1-4; D possibly corresponds to TRBD1 (5 bases). TRBV6-7 is an ORF, with its function uncertain. The CDR3 length is 13 residues. V was pared by 8 bases and J by 5 bases, with 12 bases between. The CDR3 nucleotides are TGTGCCAGCGCGGGGCCTCCGAATGAAAAACTGTTTTTT. Protein sequence: CASAGPPNEKLFF.

V gene TRBV5-1 combines with J gene TRBJ2-2; 7 bases fit TRBD2. The CDR3 is 16 residues long. Losses at the gene ends were 8 bases for V and 2 bases for J; bases not matched to a gene: 12. Germline loops: CDR1 SGHRS, CDR2 YFSETQ. The CDR3 DNA is TGCGCCAGGACGACGGGGAGCGGGGATAACACCGGGGAGCTGTTTTTT. This codes for CARTTGSGDNTGELFF.

In DNA, the CDR3 is TGCGCCAGCAGCCAAGGTGTCGGGGAAGTGGGAGATACGCAGTATTTT. Protein product: CASSQGVGEVGDTQYF. The chain is built from TRBV4-3 and TRBJ2-3, with D possibly TRBD2 on 5 matching bases. The CDR3 length is 16 residues. The germline V gene encodes CDR1 LGHNA and CDR2 YSLEER. V shed 1 base and J shed 5 bases, with 16 bases lying between them.

The V gene is TRBV4-1, the J gene TRBJ2-3; 8 nucleotides match TRBD2. V lost 0 bases, J lost 1 base, and 6 bases stayed unmatched. The length of the CDR3 is 17 residues. In germline, CDR1 is MGHRA, CDR2 YSYEKL. CDR3 coding DNA: TGCGCCAGCAGCCAAGAGAATCGGGGGGGCGGCACAGATACGCAGTATTTT. It is translated as CASSQENRGGGTDTQYF.

The rearrangement uses TRBV28 and TRBJ1-2, with 9 bases lining up with TRBD1. Germline V CDR1 and CDR2: MDHEN, SYDVKM. Trimming at V came to 5 bases and at J to 3 bases, leaving 10 bases not matched to a gene. The CDR3 sequence is 16 residues long. The DNA for the CDR3 is TGTGCCAGCAGTACTATAAGGACAGGGGAAGACTATGGCTACACCTTC. It yields the protein CASSTIRTGEDYGYTF.

The V and J genes are TRBV6-6 and TRBJ2-2; D unresolved. This CDR3 region has 15 residues. V was pared by 0 bases and J by 6 bases, with 11 bases between. Germline assignment: CDR1 MNHNY and CDR2 SVGAGI (reference sequence). CDR3 loop: CASSYSAGVSGELFF. The CDR3 DNA follows: TGTGCCAGCAGTTACTCGGCAGGCGTATCCGGGGAGCTGTTTTTT.

J is TRBJ1-2 and V is TRBV6-1; D is perhaps TRBD1 (5 bases). Germline-derived CDR1 and CDR2 are MNHNS and SASEGT. Between the trimmed V and J ends, which lost 3 bases and 8 bases, there was a span of 13 bases. The CDR3 length is 13 residues. The CDR3 is CASSEGGGHGYTF. CDR3 nucleotide sequence: TGTGCCAGCAGTGAGGGAGGCGGACACGGCTACACCTTC.

The V gene is TRBV7-3, the J gene TRBJ2-3; tentative D call: TRBD2 (5 bases). V lost 5 bases to trimming and J lost 5 bases, with 20 bases between them. This CDR3 comprises 16 residues. Looked up from germline, CDR1 is SGHTA and CDR2 is FQGTGA. The CDR3 nucleotides read TGTGCCAGCAGCCTAAGCCGGGCTAGCTGGGAAGATACGCAGTATTTT. It is translated as CASSLSRASWEDTQYF.

Comments on this clone: Compared with germline, one end of the junction differs, possibly owing to a read error. The V and J genes are TRBV4-1 and TRBJ1-3, with D tentatively TRBD1 (6 bases). CDR3 length: 13 residues. Germline values: CDR1 MGHRA, CDR2 YSYEKL. This CDR3 reads CASSQDRETGPSF. DNA for the CDR3: TGCGCCAGCAGCCAAGATCGAGAGACAGGCCCCTCTTTT.

This chain uses TRBV4-1 with TRBJ2-3, with a possible D match to TRBD2 (5 bases). Deletions cut 6 bases from V and 3 bases from J, with 10 bases between. The CDR3 loop spans 13 amino acids. Germline values: CDR1 MGHRA, CDR2 YSYEKL. The CDR3 nucleotides are TGCGCCAGCAGGCAGACGGGGACAGATACGCAGTATTTT. It specifies CASRQTGTDTQYF.

This clone appeared once. This rearrangement joins TRBV4-3 to TRBJ1-4, with a possible D match to TRBD1 (5 bases). The CDR3 has 16 amino acids. Germline V gene data show CDR1 as LGHNA and CDR2 as YSLEER. V lost 2 bases, J lost 5 bases, and 15 bases lay in between. Written as DNA, the CDR3 is TGCGCCAGCAGCCAACGAAAGGAGGGGCACAATGAAAAACTGTTTTTT. Its translation: CASSQRKEGHNEKLFF.

This rearrangement joins TRBV14 to TRBJ2-1; 8 bases agree with TRBD2. CDR3 length: 16 residues. With V trimmed by 1 base and J by 9 bases, 11 bases remained unmatched. Looked up from germline, CDR1 is SGHDN and CDR2 is FVKESK. The CDR3 reads CASSQGAGLVVIEQFF. CDR3 bases: TGTGCCAGCAGCCAAGGGGCGGGACTAGTCGTTATTGAGCAGTTCTTC.

The chain joins TRBV2 to TRBJ1-5; 7 bases are shared with TRBD1. Germline lookup yields CDR1 SNHLY and CDR2 FYNNEI. With V trimmed by 6 bases and J by 1 base, 9 bases remained unmatched. The CDR3 consists of 16 residues. DNA of the CDR3: TGTGCCAGCAGGGGGACAGTAGGACGGAGCAATCAGCCCCAGCATTTT. This sequence encodes CASRGTVGRSNQPQHF.

The V gene is TRBV9, the J gene TRBJ2-1; the match to TRBD2 covers 7 bases. V lost 0 bases to trimming and J lost 4 bases; unmatched junction nucleotides: 10. The CDR3 extends over 17 amino acids. Per germline, CDR1 SGDLS and CDR2 YYNGEE. CDR3 bases: TGTGCCAGCAGCGTAGCCCCTCAGCGGGGCAATTACAATGAGCAGTTCTTC. This codes for CASSVAPQRGNYNEQFF.

The chain carries TRBV19 and TRBJ1-4; TRBD1 matches 10 bases. Trimming at V came to 6 bases and at J to 5 bases, leaving 15 bases not matched to a gene. The CDR3 length is 18 residues. Germline V gene lookup returns CDR1 LNHDA and CDR2 SQIVND (reference sequence). CDR3 region: CASRTTGGGPYPNEKLFF. The CDR3 DNA is TGTGCCAGTAGGACGACAGGGGGCGGTCCCTACCCCAATGAAAAACTGTTTTTT.

V and J are TRBV4-1 and TRBJ1-2; perhaps TRBD1 as D (5 bases). This CDR3 spans 13 amino acids. V was cut by 1 base and J by 4 bases, with 7 bases left in between. The germline CDR1 and CDR2 sequences are MGHRA and YSYEKL. CDR3 region: CASSQGTPYGYTF. The CDR3 DNA reads TGCGCCAGCAGCCAAGGGACACCCTATGGCTACACCTTC.

V is TRBV10-2 and J is TRBJ1-3; maybe TRBD1 (5 bases). This CDR3 contains 13 residues. Deletions cut 8 bases from V and 3 bases from J, with 11 bases between. Germline V gene sequence: CDR1 WSHSY, CDR2 SAAADI. CDR3 amino acids: CASGGAGGNTIYF. Written as DNA, the CDR3 is TGCGCCAGCGGAGGGGCAGGTGGAAACACCATATATTTT.

The chain combines TRBV27 with TRBJ2-2; 9 nucleotides align to TRBD2. This CDR3 has 17 residues. Trimming removed 5 bases from V and 7 bases from J; junction bases left unmatched: 14. The germline V gene encodes CDR1 MNHEY and CDR2 SMNVEV (reference sequence). CDR3 residues: CASSGGGGLSGHGELFF. For the CDR3, the DNA is TGTGCCAGCAGTGGCGGGGGGGGACTGTCAGGTCACGGGGAGCTGTTTTTT.

This chain uses TRBV19 with TRBJ2-1, with 10 bases aligning to TRBD2. CDR3 length: 16 amino acids. V lost 0 bases, J lost 8 bases, and 7 bases stayed unmatched. CDR1 LNHDA and CDR2 SQIVND come from the germline V gene (reference sequence). The CDR3 sequence: CASSIDSSGGPDEQFF. CDR3 nucleotide sequence: TGTGCCAGTAGTATAGATTCTAGCGGGGGCCCCGATGAGCAGTTCTTC.

This clone was counted a single time. The chain employs TRBV29-1 and TRBJ1-2, with 9 bases lining up with TRBD1. The ends lost 6 bases at V and 8 bases at J; junction bases unmatched: 16. Germline V gene data show CDR1 as SQVTM and CDR2 as ANQGSEA. The CDR3 extends over 15 amino acids. The CDR3 DNA is TGCAGCGTACCTGGACAGGGGATGTCAAATTACGGCTACACCTTC. Its translation is CSVPGQGMSNYGYTF. Full variable domain (outside the CDR3, taken from reference TRBV29-1 and TRBJ1-2): SAVISQKPSRDICQRGTSLTIQCQVDSQVTMMFWYRQQPGQSLTLIATANQGSEATYESGFVIDKFPISRPNLTFSTLTVSNMSPEDSSIYLCSVPGQGMSNYGYTFGSGTRLTVV.

The gene calls are TRBV5-4 and TRBJ1-1; D unclear. Germline lookup yields CDR1 SGHNT and CDR2 YYREEE (reference sequence). The ends were cut back, 8 bases at V and 3 bases at J, with 11 bases in the middle. The CDR3 covers 12 residues. The CDR3 DNA reads as TGTGCCAGTATTGATTCGGACACTGAAGCTTTCTTT. This translates into CASIDSDTEAFF.

CDR3 bases: TGTGCCAGTAGTATAGTTACCGGGTATGAGCAGTACTTC. This sequence encodes CASSIVTGYEQYF. The J gene is TRBJ2-7, the V gene TRBV19, with D unresolved. Per germline, CDR1 LNHDA and CDR2 SQIVND (reference sequence). V lost 1 base and J 7 bases, leaving 11 bases between the germline ends. This CDR3 has 13 amino acids.

This clone was recorded once. The chain employs TRBV11-2 and TRBJ2-7; tentatively, D is TRBD1 (6 bases). In germline, CDR1 is SGHAT, CDR2 FQNNGV. This CDR3 spans 12 amino acids. Trimming shortened V by 1 base and J by 6 bases, and 7 bases separated the two germline ends. This CDR3 is CASSLAGVEQYV. CDR3 coding DNA: TGTGCCAGCAGCTTAGCAGGGGTCGAGCAGTACGTC.

In its sample, this clone was seen once. This sequence joins TRBV10-2 and TRBJ2-2; the D is unclear. Per germline, CDR1 WSHSY and CDR2 SAAADI. The CDR3 covers 11 residues. Deletions cut 5 bases from V and 11 bases from J, with 9 bases between. As DNA, the CDR3 is TGCGCCAGCAGTCCCAGTTCCGAGCTGTTTTTT. Its translation: CASSPSSELFF.

Here the CDR3 reads CAISEVGQSEQYF. The CDR3 DNA reads as TGTGCCATCAGTGAGGTGGGGCAGAGCGAGCAGTACTTC. The chain combines TRBV10-3 with TRBJ2-7, with a possible D match to TRBD1 (5 bases). The V gene's germline CDR1 is ENHRY and CDR2 SYGVKD. Between the trimmed V and J ends, which lost 2 bases and 6 bases, there was a span of 11 bases. CDR3 length equals 13 residues.

The CDR3 is CASSLGTGPSSPLHF. In nucleotides, the CDR3 is TGTGCCAGCAGCTTAGGGACAGGGCCGAGTTCACCCCTCCACTTT. The chain combines TRBV7-2 with TRBJ1-6, with 8 bases matching TRBD1. Unmatched junction bases numbered 5, after V lost 1 base and J lost 9 bases. Germline V gene lookup returns CDR1 SGHTA and CDR2 FQGNSA. CDR3 length: 15 residues.

Worth noting for this clone: Compared with germline, one end of the junction differs, possibly owing to a read error. The rearrangement uses TRBV9 and TRBJ1-3, with D tentatively TRBD1 (5 bases). The V gene's germline CDR1 is SGDLS and CDR2 YYNGEE. The CDR3 has 13 amino acids. CDR3 loop: CASGTEAGSTIYF. The CDR3 DNA is TGTGCCAGCGGGACTGAGGCTGGAAGCACCATATATTTT.

The gene calls are TRBV7-9 and TRBJ1-1; D not certain. This CDR3 is built from 13 residues. V lost 2 bases, J lost 6 bases, and 10 bases lay in between. CDR1 is SEHNR, CDR2 FQNEAQ, per germline (reference sequence). The CDR3 bases are TGTGCCAGCAGCTTACCTGCGGCGGCTGAAGCTTTCTTT. Translation gives CASSLPAAAEAFF.